These T cell receptor beta chains were read from a single sample in a study of blood T cell repertoires in COVID-19. Measured with immunoSEQ multiplex PCR; TCRdb has only the in-frame clones, and not every one. The repertoire holds approximately 230,000 clones, with around 86% as singletons. Sequenced sample: PBMCs or T cells enriched from blood (not recorded which). The receptors shown here come from a man between 18 and 35 years old who had recovered from COVID-19. Both conserved end residues are part of each CDR3. D genes are given only for firm matches. Clone size appears in some rows only: once, few, many, or a class for an expanded clone.

J gene	clone size	CDR3 length	D gene	V gene	CDR3 protein	CDR3 DNA
TRBJ1-5	NA	14	NA	TRBV10-3	CAIRDRGGNQPQHF	TGTGCCATCAGGGACAGAGGAGGCAATCAGCCCCAGCATTTT
TRBJ1-5	NA	14	NA	TRBV6-6	CAARVRGENQPQHF	TGTGCCGCACGGGTCAGGGGAGAAAATCAGCCCCAGCATTTT
TRBJ2-1	NA	14	NA	TRBV28	CASSLPTLPNEQFF	TGTGCCAGCAGTTTACCGACTCTGCCCAATGAGCAGTTCTTC
TRBJ2-3	NA	14	NA	TRBV10-1	CASSYRDGGDTQYF	TGCGCCAGTTCTTACAGGGATGGGGGAGATACGCAGTATTTT
TRBJ1-5	many	14	NA	TRBV30	CAWSVSGLGQPQHF	TGTGCCTGGAGTGTATCAGGGCTGGGTCAGCCCCAGCATTTT
TRBJ1-3	NA	15	NA	TRBV19	CASSMARLLGNTIYF	TGTGCCAGTAGTATGGCCCGACTTTTAGGAAACACCATATATTTT
TRBJ1-1	NA	16	TRBD1	TRBV6-4	CASSDSRTGGYTEAFF	TGTGCCAGCAGTGACTCTAGGACAGGGGGGTACACTGAAGCTTTCTTT
TRBJ2-3	NA	15	NA	TRBV27	CASKGVSSGTDTQYF	TGTGCCAGCAAAGGGGTGTCGTCCGGCACAGATACGCAGTATTTT
TRBJ2-7	once	15	TRBD2	TRBV5-4	CASNPNPGLVAEQYF	TGTGCCAGCAACCCAAACCCTGGACTAGTAGCCGAGCAGTACTTC
TRBJ1-2	NA	13	TRBD1	TRBV6-5	CASRRTGKYGYTF	TGTGCCAGCAGAAGGACAGGGAAATATGGCTACACCTTC
TRBJ2-1	NA	15	TRBD2	TRBV9	CASSTSGRAANEQFF	TGTGCCAGCAGCACTAGCGGGAGGGCCGCCAATGAGCAGTTCTTC
TRBJ2-5	few	16	NA	TRBV6-5	CASSYSRTEMKETQYF	TGTGCCAGCAGTTACTCTAGGACAGAGATGAAAGAGACCCAGTACTTC
TRBJ2-6	NA	17	TRBD1	TRBV30	CAWGTGGFFSGANVLTF	TGTGCCTGGGGGACAGGGGGATTCTTCTCTGGGGCCAACGTCCTGACTTTC
TRBJ2-2	few	13	TRBD1	TRBV2	CASGQGVTGELFF	TGTGCCAGCGGACAGGGGGTCACCGGGGAGCTGTTTTTT
TRBJ2-1	NA	13	NA	TRBV27	CASSQTVFNEQFF	TGTGCCAGCAGCCAGACAGTTTTCAATGAGCAGTTCTTC
TRBJ1-2	NA	12	NA	TRBV30	CAWSVSGYGYTF	TGTGCCTGGAGTGTATCCGGGTATGGCTACACCTTC
TRBJ2-7	once	14	TRBD2	TRBV27	CASSPLAGSYEQYF	TGTGCCAGCAGTCCGCTAGCGGGCTCCTACGAGCAGTACTTC
TRBJ1-1	NA	15	TRBD1	TRBV19	CASSGRTGIATEAFF	TGTGCCAGTAGTGGGAGGACAGGGATAGCGACTGAAGCTTTCTTT
TRBJ2-1	once	16	TRBD1	TRBV25-1	CASSSRMATGNNEQFF	TGTGCCAGCAGCTCCAGGATGGCGACAGGGAACAATGAGCAGTTCTTC
TRBJ1-2	NA	15	TRBD1	TRBV4-2	CASSQDQGASYGYTF	TGTGCCAGCAGCCAAGATCAGGGGGCTTCCTATGGCTACACCTTC
TRBJ2-5	few	17	TRBD1	TRBV18	CASSPGLRTGGAETQYF	TGTGCCAGCTCACCGGGGCTAAGGACAGGGGGCGCGGAGACCCAGTACTTC
TRBJ1-4	NA	15	NA	TRBV4-1	CASSQVAEDNEKLFF	TGCGCCAGCAGCCAAGTAGCGGAGGATAATGAAAAACTGTTTTTT
TRBJ2-1	NA	14	NA	TRBV3-1/TRBV3-2	CASSFRLGDNEQFF	TGTGCCAGCAGCTTTAGACTAGGTGACAATGAGCAGTTCTTC
TRBJ1-2	NA	15	TRBD1	TRBV6-6	CASRSGQGAFGGYTF	TGTGCCAGCAGGTCGGGACAGGGGGCTTTTGGGGGCTACACCTTC
TRBJ1-2	NA	16	NA	TRBV13	CASSLLSRGLDYGYTF	TGTGCCAGCAGCCTCCTTTCTAGGGGCTTGGACTATGGCTACACCTTC
TRBJ2-7	NA	15	NA	TRBV5-6	CASSLEAAGDYEQYF	TGTGCCAGCAGCTTGGAGGCAGCGGGCGATTACGAGCAGTACTTC
TRBJ2-6	once	15	NA	TRBV19	CASSIGTSGANVLTF	TGTGCCAGTAGTATCGGTACCTCTGGGGCCAACGTCCTGACTTTC
TRBJ2-3	NA	15	TRBD1	TRBV2	CASSGRTGITDTQYF	TGTGCCAGCAGTGGACGGACAGGAATCACAGATACGCAGTATTTT
TRBJ1-6	NA	16	NA	TRBV19	CASSIIWEAANSPLHF	TGTGCCAGTAGTATTATTTGGGAGGCGGCGAATTCACCCCTCCACTTT
TRBJ2-1	NA	13	NA	TRBV5-1	CASSLVEGNEQFF	TGCGCCAGCAGCTTGGTGGAGGGAAATGAGCAGTTCTTC
TRBJ1-2	NA	15	NA	TRBV5-4	CASSSRITDYRGYTF	TGTGCCAGCAGCTCTAGGATCACTGACTATAGGGGCTACACCTTC
TRBJ2-7	NA	16	TRBD2	TRBV11-2	CASTLTLAGVTYEQYF	TGTGCCAGCACCCTAACCCTAGCGGGAGTGACATACGAGCAGTACTTC
TRBJ2-1	once	13	NA	TRBV28	CATKFSGYNEQFF	TGTGCCACCAAATTCTCGGGGTACAATGAGCAGTTCTTC